The source of this T cell receptor beta chain is a study of blood T cell repertoires in COVID-19. V was clipped by 2 bases and J by 10 bases; unmatched bases: 6. Per germline, CDR1 SEHNR and CDR2 FQNEAQ (reference sequence). The CDR3 spans 15 residues. Individuals aged about 18 to 95 years were recruited from about two dozen US areas. Assay: immunoSEQ multiplex PCR; the TCRdb copy retains only in-frame clones and omits some. The sample contains fewer than 300,000 clones, 85% of which appear only once. Sequencing input: PBMCs or T cells enriched from blood (not recorded which). The chain combines TRBV7-9 with TRBJ2-1; TRBD1 agrees at 12 bases. This TCR came from a woman aged 50 to 60 who had recovered from COVID-19. Here the CDR3 reads CASSLPRDRGQEQFF. In DNA form, the CDR3 reads TGTGCCAGCAGCTTACCCCGGGACAGGGGGCAGGAGCAGTTCTTC.